This TCR beta chain was sequenced for a study of shared clonotypes between healthy human individuals. Study results and caveats: Represented diversity, genetic and exposure-history alike, was limited by few donors.

Measured with immunoSEQ multiplex PCR; TCRdb has only the in-frame clones, and not every one. Here the sample spans over a million clones, approximately 98.5% being singletons. Every contributor of samples was a Caucasian grown-up residing in Nashville, Tennessee. Germline lookup yields CDR1 LNHDA and CDR2 SQIVND (reference sequence). Trimming removed 7 bases from V and 6 bases from J, with 7 bases in between. The CDR3 sequence is 11 residues long. For this clone: The antigen is unknown.

The origin of this receptor is a man under 40 in good health. The sequenced sample consisted of naive CD4+ T cells sorted from blood. Described subset: CD45RA+ positively selected. The chain uses TRBV19 and TRBJ2-1; D not certain. The CDR3 DNA reads as TGTGCCAGTACCGCAAGCAATGAGCAGTTCTTC. It yields the protein CASTASNEQFF.